This T cell receptor (beta chain) was sequenced for a study of blood T cell repertoires in COVID-19 (dated by TCRdb to about 2020). Notes on the research overall: Samples covering the acute and convalescent phases of COVID-19 were provided by collaborators in the United States, Italy and Spain. The sample metadata nearly always contained a de-identified subject ID, COVID-19 status, age in years and sex. The material from the prospective study consisted of cDNA or gDNA derived from T cells, B-cell-depleted T cells, or PBMCs. The samples were drawn from the first 160 participants of the ongoing ImmuneRACE study and from roughly 1,300 subjects provided by 6 global collaborators. Deeply sampled blood TCRbeta repertoires from subjects exposed to, actively infected with, or recovered from COVID-19 were included in the dataset. The repertoires were made available in a free public database intended to serve as a resource for research on the immune response to SARS-CoV-2. Where available, HLA class I and class II types were obtained from metadata supplied by the sample provider rather than from assay-based typing. Beyond this particular receptor, the publication reports: Clinical and demographic metadata were provided uncurated, with the amount varying by source and participant.

One collaborating source in Seattle enrolled patients during active infection and followed them longitudinally through the course of disease. Collaborating institutions collected whole blood in K2EDTA tubes following their own protocols. For TCRbeta analysis, collaborator samples were shipped as frozen whole blood, as isolated PBMCs, or as DNA extracted from either sample type. Note on this clone: Its antigen remains unidentified. Per-base quality was not reported, and no clone a single base away is much larger than it.

The CDR3 measures 21 amino acids from cysteine to phenylalanine. Only CDR3 DNA is held: 63 bases, read in frame from base 1. The immunoSEQ Assay, a bias-controlled multiplex PCR, was used to amplify TCRbeta CDR3 regions from genomic DNA. The authors' pipeline ran thus. The number of nucleated cells in each sample was estimated from the amplification of reference gene primers within the assay. To quantify the absolute abundance of each unique TCRbeta CDR3 rearrangement, sequence reads were collapsed and filtered. For each sample, productive Simpson clonality was calculated as the square root of Simpson's diversity index over productive rearrangements. TCRdb stores this immuneACCESS table with in-frame sequences only. Part of the clones is absent; in the studies checked, under half of the shortfall reflects unresolved V genes, and no reason is known for the rest. Clonal size and the V and J genes are those of that table, whereas D and trimming came from the DNA. This sample lists around 180,000 clones; approximately 81% were detected once. The ten most abundant clones make up around a sixth of the sample.

This chain joins TRBV21-1 to TRBJ2-2; the D call of TRBD1 is as the table states it, not checked on the DNA. TRBV21-1 is listed as a pseudogene. This sequence originates from an older person with COVID-19, enrolled during active disease. Specimen: peripheral blood. The CDR3 reads CASSLGQGLSVVGPNTGELFF. The nucleotides are TGTGCCAGCAGCTTAGGACAGGGTTTGTCCGTCGTTGGACCGAACACCGGGGAGCTGTTTTTT.